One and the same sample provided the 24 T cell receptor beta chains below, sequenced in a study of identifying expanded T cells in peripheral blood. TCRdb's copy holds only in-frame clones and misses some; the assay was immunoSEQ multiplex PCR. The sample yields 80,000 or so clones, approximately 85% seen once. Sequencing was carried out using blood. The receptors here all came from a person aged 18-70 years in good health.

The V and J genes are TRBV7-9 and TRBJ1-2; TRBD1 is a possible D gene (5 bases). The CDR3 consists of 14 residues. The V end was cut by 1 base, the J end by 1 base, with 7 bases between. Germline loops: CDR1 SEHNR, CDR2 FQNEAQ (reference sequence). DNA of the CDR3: TGTGCCAGCAGCTTAGAGACAGATAACTATGGCTACACCTTC. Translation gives CASSLETDNYGYTF.

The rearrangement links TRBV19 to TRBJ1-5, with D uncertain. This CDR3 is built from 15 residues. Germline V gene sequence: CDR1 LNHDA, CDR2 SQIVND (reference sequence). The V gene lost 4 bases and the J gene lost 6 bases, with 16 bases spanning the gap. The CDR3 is CASSNPPPGGQPQHF. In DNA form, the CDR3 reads TGTGCCAGTAGTAACCCACCCCCGGGCGGTCAGCCCCAGCATTTT.

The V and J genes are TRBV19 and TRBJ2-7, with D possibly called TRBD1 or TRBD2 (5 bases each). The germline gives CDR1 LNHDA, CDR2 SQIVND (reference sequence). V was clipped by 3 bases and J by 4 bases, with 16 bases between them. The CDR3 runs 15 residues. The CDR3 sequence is CASSMGRMNLYEQYF. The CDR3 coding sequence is TGTGCCAGTAGTATGGGACGGATGAACCTTTACGAGCAGTACTTC.

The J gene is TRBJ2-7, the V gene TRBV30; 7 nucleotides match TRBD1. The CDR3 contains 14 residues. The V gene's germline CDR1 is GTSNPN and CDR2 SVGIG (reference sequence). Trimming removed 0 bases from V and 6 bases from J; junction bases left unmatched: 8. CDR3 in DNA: TGTGCCTGGAGTGTACTGACAGGGATCTCCGAGCAGTACTTC. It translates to CAWSVLTGISEQYF. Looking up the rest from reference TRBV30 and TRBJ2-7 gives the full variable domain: SQTIHQWPATLVQPVGSPLSLECTVEGTSNPNLYWYRQAAGRGLQLLFYSVGIGQISSEVPQNLSASRPQDRQFILSSKKLLLSDSGFYLCAWSVLTGISEQYFGPGTRLTVT.

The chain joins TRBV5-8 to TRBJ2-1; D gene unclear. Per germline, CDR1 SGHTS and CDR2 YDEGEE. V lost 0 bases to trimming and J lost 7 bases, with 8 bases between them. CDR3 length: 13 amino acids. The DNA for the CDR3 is TGTGCCAGCAGCTTGGTGGCGAGGAATGAGCAGTTCTTC. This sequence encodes CASSLVARNEQFF.

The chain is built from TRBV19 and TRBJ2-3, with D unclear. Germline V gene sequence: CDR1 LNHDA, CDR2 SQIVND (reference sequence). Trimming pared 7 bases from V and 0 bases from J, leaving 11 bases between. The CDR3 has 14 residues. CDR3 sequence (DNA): TGTGCCAGTAAAAAGCCCTCTAGCACAGATACGCAGTATTTT. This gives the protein CASKKPSSTDTQYF.

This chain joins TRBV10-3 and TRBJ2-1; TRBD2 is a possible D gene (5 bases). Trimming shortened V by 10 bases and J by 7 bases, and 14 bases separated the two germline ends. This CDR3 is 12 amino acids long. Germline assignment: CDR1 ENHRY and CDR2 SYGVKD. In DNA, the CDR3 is TGTGCCACCCAGACTACGGGGAATGAGCAGTTCTTC. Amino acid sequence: CATQTTGNEQFF.

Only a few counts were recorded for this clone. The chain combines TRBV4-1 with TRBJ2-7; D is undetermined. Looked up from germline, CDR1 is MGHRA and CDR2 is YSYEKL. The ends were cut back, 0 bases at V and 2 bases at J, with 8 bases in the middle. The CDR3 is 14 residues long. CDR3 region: CASSQDGSAYEQYF. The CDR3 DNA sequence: TGCGCCAGCAGCCAAGACGGCAGTGCCTACGAGCAGTACTTC.

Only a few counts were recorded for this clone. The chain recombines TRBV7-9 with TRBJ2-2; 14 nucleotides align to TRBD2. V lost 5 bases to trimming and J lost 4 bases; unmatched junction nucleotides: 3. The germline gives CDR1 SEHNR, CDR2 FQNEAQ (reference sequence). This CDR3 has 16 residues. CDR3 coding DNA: TGTGCCAGCAGCCTGGGACTAGCGGGAGTCACCGGGGAGCTGTTTTTT. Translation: CASSLGLAGVTGELFF.

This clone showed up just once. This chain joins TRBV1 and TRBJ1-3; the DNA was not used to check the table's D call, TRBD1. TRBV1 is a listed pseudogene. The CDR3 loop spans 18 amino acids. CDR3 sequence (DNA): TGCACCAGCAGCCAAGACCCACAACGAGGGGGCGGTGGAAACACCATATATTTT. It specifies CTSSQDPQRGGGGNTIYF.

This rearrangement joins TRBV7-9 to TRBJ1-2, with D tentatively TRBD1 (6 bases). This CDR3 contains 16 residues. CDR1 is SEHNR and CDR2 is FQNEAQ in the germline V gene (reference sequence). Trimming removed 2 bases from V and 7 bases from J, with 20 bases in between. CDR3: CASSLNGAGVTAGYTF. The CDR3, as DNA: TGTGCCAGCAGCTTAAACGGGGCAGGGGTTACCGCTGGCTACACCTTC. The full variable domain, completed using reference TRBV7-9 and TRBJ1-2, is DTGVSQNPRHKITKRGQNVTFRCDPISEHNRLYWYRQTLGQGPEFLTYFQNEAQLEKSRLLSDRFSAERPKGSFSTLEIQRTEQGDSAMYLCASSLNGAGVTAGYTFGSGTRLTVV.

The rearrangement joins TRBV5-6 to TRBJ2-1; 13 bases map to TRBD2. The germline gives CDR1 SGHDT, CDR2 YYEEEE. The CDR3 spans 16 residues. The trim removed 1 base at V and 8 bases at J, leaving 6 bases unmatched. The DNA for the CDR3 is TGTGCCAGCAGCTTGCAAGGACTAGCGGGAGTGGATGAGCAGTTCTTC. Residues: CASSLQGLAGVDEQFF.

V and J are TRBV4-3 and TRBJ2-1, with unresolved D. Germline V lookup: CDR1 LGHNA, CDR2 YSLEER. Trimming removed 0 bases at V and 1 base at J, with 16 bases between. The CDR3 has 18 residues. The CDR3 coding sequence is TGCGCCAGCAGCCAAGATTCCCCCTTCGGTTCTTCCTACAATGAGCAGTTCTTC. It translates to CASSQDSPFGSSYNEQFF.

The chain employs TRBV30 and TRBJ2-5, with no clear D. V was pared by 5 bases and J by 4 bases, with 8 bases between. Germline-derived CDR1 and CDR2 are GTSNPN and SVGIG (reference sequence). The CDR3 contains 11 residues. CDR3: CAWGPGETQYF. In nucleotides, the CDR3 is TGTGCCTGGGGGCCCGGAGAGACCCAGTACTTC.

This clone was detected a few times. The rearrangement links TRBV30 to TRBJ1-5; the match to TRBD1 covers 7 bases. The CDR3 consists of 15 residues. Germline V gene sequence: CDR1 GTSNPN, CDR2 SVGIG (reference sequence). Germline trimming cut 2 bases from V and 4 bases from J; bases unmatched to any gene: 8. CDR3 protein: CAWSLTGTVNQPQHF. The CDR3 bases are TGTGCCTGGAGTCTGACCGGGACAGTAAATCAGCCCCAGCATTTT.

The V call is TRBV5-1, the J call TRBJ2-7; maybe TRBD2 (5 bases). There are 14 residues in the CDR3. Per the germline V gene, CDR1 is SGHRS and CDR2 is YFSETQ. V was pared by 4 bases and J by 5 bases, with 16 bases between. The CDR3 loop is CASSRGGEMNEQYF. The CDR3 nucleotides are TGCGCCAGCAGCCGGGGTGGGGAGATGAACGAGCAGTACTTC.

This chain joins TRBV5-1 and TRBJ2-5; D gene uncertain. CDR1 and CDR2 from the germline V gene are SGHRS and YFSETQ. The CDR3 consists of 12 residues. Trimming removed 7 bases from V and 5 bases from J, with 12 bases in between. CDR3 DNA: TGCGCCAGCGGCGAGGAATCGGAGACCCAGTACTTC. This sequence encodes CASGEESETQYF.

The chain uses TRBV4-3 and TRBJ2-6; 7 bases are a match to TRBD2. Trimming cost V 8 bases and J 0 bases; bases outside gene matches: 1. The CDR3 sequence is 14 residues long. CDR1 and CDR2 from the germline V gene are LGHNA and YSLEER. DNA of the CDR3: TGCGCCAGCGGGGAGGGCTCTGGGGCCAACGTCCTGACTTTC. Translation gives CASGEGSGANVLTF.

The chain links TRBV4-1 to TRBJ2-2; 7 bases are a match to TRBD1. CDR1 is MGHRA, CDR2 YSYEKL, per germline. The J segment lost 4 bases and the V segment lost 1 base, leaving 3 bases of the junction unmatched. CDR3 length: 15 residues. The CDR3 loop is CASSQGQGSTGELFF. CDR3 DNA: TGCGCCAGCAGCCAAGGACAGGGCTCCACCGGGGAGCTGTTTTTT.

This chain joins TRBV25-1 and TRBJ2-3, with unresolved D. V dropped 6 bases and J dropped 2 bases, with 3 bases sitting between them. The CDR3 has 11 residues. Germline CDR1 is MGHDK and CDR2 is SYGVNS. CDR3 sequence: CASRYTDTQYF. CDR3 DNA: TGTGCCAGCAGGTACACAGATACGCAGTATTTT.

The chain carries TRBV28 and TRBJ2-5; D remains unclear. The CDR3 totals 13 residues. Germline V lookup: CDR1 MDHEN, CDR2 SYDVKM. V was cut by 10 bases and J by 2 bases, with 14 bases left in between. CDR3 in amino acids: CATMHMGQETQYF. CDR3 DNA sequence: TGTGCCACCATGCACATGGGGCAAGAGACCCAGTACTTC.

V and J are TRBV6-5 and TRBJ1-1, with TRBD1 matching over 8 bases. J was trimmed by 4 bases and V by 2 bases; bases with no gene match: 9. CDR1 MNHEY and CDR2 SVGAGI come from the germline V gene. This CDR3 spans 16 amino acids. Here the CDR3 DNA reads TGTGCCAGCAGTTACAGGAAAACAGGGGGAAGCACTGAAGCTTTCTTT. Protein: CASSYRKTGGSTEAFF.

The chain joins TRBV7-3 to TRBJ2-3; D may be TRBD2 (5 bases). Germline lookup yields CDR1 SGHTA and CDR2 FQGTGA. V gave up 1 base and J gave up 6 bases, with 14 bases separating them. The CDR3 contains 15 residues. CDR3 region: CASSLMAGVQDTQYF. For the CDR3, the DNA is TGTGCCAGCAGCTTAATGGCGGGTGTCCAGGATACGCAGTATTTT.

CDR3 sequence (DNA): TGTGCCACCAGGCGGGGTGGTAACACAGATACGCAGTATTTT. Translating gives CATRRGGNTDTQYF. The chain carries TRBV19 and TRBJ2-3, with D perhaps matching TRBD2 (6 bases). Trimming took 10 bases from V and 2 from J, leaving 16 bases between them. The CDR3 length is 14 residues. In germline, CDR1 is LNHDA, CDR2 SQIVND (reference sequence).